These 3 T cell receptor beta chains share one sample of origin, sequenced in a study of CD8+ T cells in alopecia areata. Treatment indicated: oral pan-JAK inhibitor, 5-10 mg twice daily. cDNA reverse transcribed from extracted RNA served as the sequencing template. Repertoires were generated with immunoSEQ multiplex PCR, while TCRdb's copy carries only in-frame clones and drops some. The sample carries 270,000 or so clones, about 62% recorded once. Sequences were derived from CD4+ T cells sorted from blood, sampled at week 24, from a patient treated with tofacitinib. The receptors stem from a human donor with alopecia areata.

The V call is TRBV30, the J call TRBJ1-1, with TRBD1 identical over 9 bases. Germline assignment: CDR1 GTSNPN and CDR2 SVGIG (reference sequence). This CDR3 has 16 amino acids. The ends lost 3 bases at V and 4 bases at J; junction bases unmatched: 12. DNA for the CDR3: TGTGCCTGGAGACCCCTGGACAGGGGATGGGTCACTGAAGCTTTCTTT. Its translation: CAWRPLDRGWVTEAFF.

The chain recombines TRBV30 with TRBJ2-2; 9 bases agree with TRBD1. Germline CDR1 and CDR2: GTSNPN and SVGIG (reference sequence). The CDR3 contains 16 residues. J gave up 7 bases and V 4 bases, and 13 bases lay outside the gene matches. CDR3: CAWKRSGTGRNGELFF. The CDR3 DNA is TGTGCCTGGAAGCGGTCAGGGACAGGGCGTAACGGGGAGCTGTTTTTT.

The genes are TRBV18 and TRBJ1-2; possible D gene TRBD1, 6 bases. Deletions cut 2 bases from V and 7 bases from J, with 17 bases between. The CDR3 length is 15 residues. Germline lookup yields CDR1 KGHSH and CDR2 LQKENI. The DNA of the CDR3 is TGTGCCAGCTCACCAGACATACAGGGAGGTCTTGGCTACACCTTC. Translated, it gives CASSPDIQGGLGYTF.